The 15 T cell receptor beta chains listed next were all sequenced from one sample in a study of T cells of healthy individuals. TCRdb re-analysed the 5' RACE reads in MiXCR, keeping a single row per CDR3 protein. The data contain some 41,000 distinct CDR3 sequences, approximately 5% of them singletons. The receptor set was obtained from a human donor in good health.

This clonotype was seen a few times. The chain links TRBV12-3 or TRBV12-4 to TRBJ2-4; possibly TRBD1 or TRBD2 for D (5 bases each). V gave up 3 bases and J gave up 0 bases, with 9 bases separating them. CDR3 length: 15 residues. DNA for the CDR3: TGTGCCAGCAGTTTCAGGGACCCAGCCAAAAACATTCAGTACTTC. As protein: CASSFRDPAKNIQYF.

This clonotype occurred many times. The J gene is TRBJ1-1, the V gene TRBV9; D unclear. The CDR3 sequence is 14 residues long. Trimming pared 4 bases from V and 1 base from J, leaving 11 bases between. Germline lookup yields CDR1 SGDLS and CDR2 YYNGEE. The CDR3 bases are TGTGCCAGCAGCCCCCGGACCGGGAACACTGAAGCTTTCTTT. It encodes CASSPRTGNTEAFF.

This clonotype has at least ten counts. J is TRBJ2-3 and V is TRBV7-9; 9 bases agree with TRBD1. Germline V gene lookup returns CDR1 SEHNR and CDR2 FQNEAQ (reference sequence). This CDR3 has 14 amino acids. The V gene end was trimmed by 4 bases and the J gene end by 5 bases; junction bases not matched to a gene: 4. The CDR3 nucleotides read TGTGCCAGCAGCTATGCGGACAGGGGAGATACGCAGTATTTT. Protein: CASSYADRGDTQYF.

This clonotype was observed at least ten times. This sequence joins TRBV7-9 and TRBJ1-2; D gene ambiguous. CDR3 length: 15 amino acids. CDR1 and CDR2 from the germline V gene are SEHNR and FQNEAQ (reference sequence). The germline V and J ends were trimmed by 5 bases and 2 bases, with 15 bases remaining between them. Here the CDR3 DNA reads TGTGCCAGCAGCGCCCCGGACGGCCCGAACTATGGCTACACCTTC. Its translation: CASSAPDGPNYGYTF.

This clonotype occurred many times. The chain couples TRBV7-2 to TRBJ1-5; D remains unclear. This CDR3 region has 15 residues. Trimming shortened V by 7 bases and J by 7 bases, and 20 bases separated the two germline ends. Per the germline V gene, CDR1 is SGHTA and CDR2 is FQGNSA. CDR3 loop: CASTDYLGAGQPQHF. CDR3 DNA: TGTGCCAGCACCGACTACCTGGGAGCGGGGCAGCCCCAGCATTTT.

This clonotype was detected ten times or more. The chain carries TRBV2 and TRBJ1-1, with a weak D call TRBD1 (5 bases). This CDR3 region has 13 residues. The V end lost 7 bases, the J end lost 1 base, and 10 bases lay between the germline ends. Germline V lookup: CDR1 SNHLY, CDR2 FYNNEI. Written as DNA, the CDR3 is TGTGCCAGCACGATACAGGCGAACACTGAAGCTTTCTTT. Amino acid sequence: CASTIQANTEAFF.

This clonotype was detected a few times. The CDR3 nucleotides are TGTGCCAGCAGCGATATCAGGGGGCGGGATACGCAGTATTTT. This codes for CASSDIRGRDTQYF. The V gene is TRBV6-5, the J gene TRBJ2-3; the match to TRBD1 covers 8 bases. CDR3 size: 14 residues. Trimming removed 6 bases from V and 6 bases from J; junction bases left unmatched: 8. The germline gives CDR1 MNHEY, CDR2 SVGAGI.

This clonotype was observed at least ten times. The V call is TRBV29-1, the J call TRBJ1-3, with D maybe TRBD1 (5 bases). The CDR3 has 16 amino acids. V gave up 0 bases and J gave up 0 bases, with 12 bases separating them. The germline V gene has CDR1 SQVTM and CDR2 ANQGSEA. CDR3 loop: CSVEEAGLSSGNTIYF. The CDR3 DNA sequence: TGCAGCGTTGAAGAGGCAGGGCTTAGCTCTGGAAACACCATATATTTT.

This clonotype was counted at least ten times. The chain has TRBV20-1 and TRBJ1-2, with D unresolved. The V and J ends lost 1 base and 8 bases respectively, with 14 bases between them. Germline V gene data show CDR1 as DFQATT and CDR2 as SNEGSKA (reference sequence). The CDR3 length is 13 residues. CDR3 protein: CSARAQTGLGYTF. DNA for the CDR3: TGCAGTGCTAGAGCCCAAACCGGCTTAGGCTACACCTTC.

This clonotype was seen at least ten times. This sequence joins TRBV25-1 and TRBJ1-1; no definite D call. V lost 3 bases and J lost 4, with 3 bases in between. The CDR3 is 11 residues long. Germline-derived CDR1 and CDR2 are MGHDK and SYGVNS. Written as DNA, the CDR3 is TGTGCCAGCAGTGATGGCACTGAAGCTTTCTTT. Translated, it gives CASSDGTEAFF.

Many counts were recorded for this clonotype. This sequence joins TRBV20-1 and TRBJ2-1; 9 nucleotides line up with TRBD1. The germline gives CDR1 DFQATT, CDR2 SNEGSKA (reference sequence). J lost 5 bases, V lost 2 bases, and 7 bases had no gene match. There are 15 residues in the CDR3. CDR3 DNA: TGCAGTGCTAGACCGTGGGACAGGGCGAACAATGAGCAGTTCTTC. This translates into CSARPWDRANNEQFF.

This clonotype was observed a few times. In nucleotides, the CDR3 is TGTGCCAGCAGCTTAGACGGGACCCAGCATTTT. Amino acid sequence: CASSLDGTQHF. The gene calls are TRBV7-9 and TRBJ1-5; D not resolved. CDR3 length equals 11 residues. V lost 1 base and J lost 11, with 6 bases in between. Germline values: CDR1 SEHNR, CDR2 FQNEAQ (reference sequence).

This clonotype counts as medium-sized. The CDR3 region has the DNA TGTGCCAGCAGCTCCCGGACGGCCGGCTACGAGCAGTACTTC. Amino acids: CASSSRTAGYEQYF. The rearrangement links TRBV9 to TRBJ2-7; unclear D gene. This CDR3 has 14 amino acids. V was pared by 4 bases and J by 3 bases, with 14 bases between. CDR1 is SGDLS, CDR2 YYNGEE, per germline.

This clonotype occurred many times. The V call is TRBV7-9, the J call TRBJ2-1; 15 bases match TRBD2. The germline V gene encodes CDR1 SEHNR and CDR2 FQNEAQ (reference sequence). The CDR3 spans 15 residues. The ends lost 7 bases at V and 7 bases at J; junction bases unmatched: 5. The CDR3 nucleotides are TGTGCCAGCAACGGCGGGACTAGCGGGAGGAATGAGCAGTTCTTC. Translation: CASNGGTSGRNEQFF.

The table lists this clonotype with a few counts. This rearrangement joins TRBV27 to TRBJ1-5; 9 nucleotides line up with TRBD1. Germline V CDR1 and CDR2: MNHEY, SMNVEV (reference sequence). V lost 6 bases, J lost 5 bases, and 11 bases stayed unmatched. The CDR3 length is 16 residues. DNA for the CDR3: TGTGCCAGCAGAATGCTCTACAGGGGGCTGGATCAGCCCCAGCATTTT. This encodes CASRMLYRGLDQPQHF.